This entry lists 13 T cell receptor beta chains sequenced from one sample in a study of T cells expressing NK-cell markers. TCRdb re-called the 5' RACE reads and catalogs CDR3 proteins one per entry, DNA excluded. The sample holds over 120,000 distinct CDR3 sequences. The source material was blood T cells: a sorted CD56 or NKG2C T cell subset, CD4+ or CD8+ T cells, or bulk PBMC T cells (not recorded which). The receptor set was obtained from a man between 18 and 35 years old in good health.

The rearrangement links TRBV7-8 to TRBJ2-5; absent DNA, TCRdb's TRBD2 call cannot be checked. The CDR3 is 14 amino acids. The germline gives CDR1 SGHVS, CDR2 FQNEAQ. The chain's CDR3 is CASSRLAEKETQYF.

The chain recombines TRBV5-1 with TRBJ2-1; the TCRdb D gene call, TRBD1, has no DNA to confirm it. The germline gives CDR1 SGHRS, CDR2 YFSETQ. This CDR3 comprises 18 residues. The CDR3 loop reads CASSLEGSLTSPYNEQFF.

The gene calls are TRBV29-1 and TRBJ2-1; TCRdb picks TRBD2, but there is no DNA to check that call. This CDR3 contains 15 residues. Looked up from germline, CDR1 is SQVTM and CDR2 is ANQGSEA. CDR3: CSVEAVTRTYNEQFF.

The CDR3 loop is CASSESGAREQYF. This chain connects TRBV2 to TRBJ2-7; the TRBD2 assignment by TCRdb is unverifiable without DNA. The CDR3 has 13 residues. Germline assignment: CDR1 SNHLY and CDR2 FYNNEI.

The genes are TRBV7-9 and TRBJ2-3. The V gene's germline CDR1 is SEHNR and CDR2 FQNEAQ (reference sequence). The CDR3 runs to 14 residues. CDR3 in amino acids: CASSIIVRADTQYF.

The V call is TRBV11-3, the J call TRBJ1-3. The CDR3 is 16 amino acids. CDR1 SGHNT and CDR2 YENEEA come from the germline V gene. CDR3 loop: CASSSITVDSGNTIYF.

The genes are TRBV6-5 and TRBJ1-4; TCRdb lists TRBD1, though no DNA is available to test this call. Germline V CDR1 and CDR2: MNHEY, SVGAGI. This CDR3 is built from 14 residues. CDR3 protein: CASTWGGENEKLFF.

This chain joins TRBV12-3 or TRBV12-4 and TRBJ2-7; TCRdb lists TRBD1, though no DNA is available to test this call. The CDR3 totals 13 residues. CDR3 in amino acids: CAVLPGGRNEQYF.

The chain has TRBV4-3 and TRBJ2-1; absent DNA, TCRdb's TRBD1 call cannot be checked. CDR1 is LGHNA and CDR2 is YSLEER in the germline V gene. The CDR3 length is 15 residues. The CDR3 region is CASSQAGRNYNEQFF.

The V and J genes are TRBV11-2 and TRBJ2-1; TCRdb returns TRBD2, unconfirmable since there is no DNA. The germline V gene encodes CDR1 SGHAT and CDR2 FQNNGV. The CDR3 sequence is 15 residues long. The CDR3 sequence is CASSATSRGYNEQFF.

This rearrangement joins TRBV27 to TRBJ2-1; TCRdb proposes TRBD2, but this gene call is untestable without DNA. The germline V gene has CDR1 MNHEY and CDR2 SMNVEV (reference sequence). CDR3 length equals 16 residues. CDR3 loop: CASSFPTSGLHNEQFF.

The V gene is TRBV19, the J gene TRBJ2-2; absent DNA, TCRdb's TRBD1 call cannot be checked. This CDR3 spans 14 amino acids. Germline V gene sequence: CDR1 LNHDA, CDR2 SQIVND (reference sequence). The CDR3 reads CASSSQGYTGELFF.

The chain couples TRBV10-3 to TRBJ2-7; TCRdb's D gene call, TRBD1, goes unchecked for lack of DNA. Per germline, CDR1 ENHRY and CDR2 SYGVKD. This CDR3 contains 15 residues. The CDR3 sequence is CAISRPGTGADEQYF.